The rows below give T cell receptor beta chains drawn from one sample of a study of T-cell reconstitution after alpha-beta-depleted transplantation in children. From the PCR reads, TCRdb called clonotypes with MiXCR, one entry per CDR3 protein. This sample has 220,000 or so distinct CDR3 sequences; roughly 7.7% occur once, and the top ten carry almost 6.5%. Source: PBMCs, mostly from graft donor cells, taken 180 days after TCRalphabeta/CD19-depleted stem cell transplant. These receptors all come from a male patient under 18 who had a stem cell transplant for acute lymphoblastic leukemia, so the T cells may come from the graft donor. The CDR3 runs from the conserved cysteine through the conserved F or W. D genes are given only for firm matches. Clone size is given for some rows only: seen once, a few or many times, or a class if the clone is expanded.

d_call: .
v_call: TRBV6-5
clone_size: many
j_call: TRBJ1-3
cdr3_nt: TGTGCCAGTGAAACCTTGCGGGTATTTGGAAACACCATATATTTT
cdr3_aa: CASETLRVFGNTIYF

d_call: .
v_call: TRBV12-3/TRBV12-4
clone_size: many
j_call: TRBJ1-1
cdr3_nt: TGTGCCAGCAGTGTCCGGGGAGGTGAAGCTTTCTTT
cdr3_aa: CASSVRGGEAFF

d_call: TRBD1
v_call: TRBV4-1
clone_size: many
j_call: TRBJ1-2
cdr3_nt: TGCGCCACCAAACAGACAGGGCCAAACTATGGCTACACCTTC
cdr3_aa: CATKQTGPNYGYTF

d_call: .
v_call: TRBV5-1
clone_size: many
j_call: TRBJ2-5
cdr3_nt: TGCGCCAGCAGCTTGGGAGGGGCAAGAGAGACCCAGTACTTC
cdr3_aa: CASSLGGARETQYF

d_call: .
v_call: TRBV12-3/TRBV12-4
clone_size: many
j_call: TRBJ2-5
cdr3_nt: TGTGCCAGCAGTTTAGGAATGACTCTCCAAGAGACCCAGTACTTC
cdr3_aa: CASSLGMTLQETQYF

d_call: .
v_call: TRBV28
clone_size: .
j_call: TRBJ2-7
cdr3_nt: TGTGCCAGCAGTTTGTCTTTGGGAGCGGCAAATAACTACGAGCAGTACTTC
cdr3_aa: CASSLSLGAANNYEQYF

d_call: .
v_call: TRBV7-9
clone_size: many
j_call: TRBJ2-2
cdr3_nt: TGTGCCAGCAGTCCTAGTGTAGGTCGACGGGAGCTGTTTTTT
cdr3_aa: CASSPSVGRRELFF

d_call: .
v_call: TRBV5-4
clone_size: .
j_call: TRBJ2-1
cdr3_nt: TGTGCCAGCAGCCTCTGGGACTCCTACAATGAGCAGTTCTTC
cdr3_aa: CASSLWDSYNEQFF

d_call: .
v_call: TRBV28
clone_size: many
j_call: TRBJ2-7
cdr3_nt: TGTGCCAGCAGTTTCCCGAGGGAGAGATACTCCTACGAGCAGTACTTC
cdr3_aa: CASSFPRERYSYEQYF

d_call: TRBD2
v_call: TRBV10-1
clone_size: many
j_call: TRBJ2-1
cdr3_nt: TGCGCCAGCAGTGAGCGGGAGGGAAATGAGCAGTTCTTC
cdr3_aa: CASSEREGNEQFF

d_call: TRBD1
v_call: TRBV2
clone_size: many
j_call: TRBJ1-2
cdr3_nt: TGTGCCAGCCCACAGGGGGTGGGTGGCTACACCTTC
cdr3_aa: CASPQGVGGYTF

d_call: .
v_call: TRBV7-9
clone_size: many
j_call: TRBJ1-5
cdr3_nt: TGTGCCAGCAGCTTAGGTGGGATCCAGCCCCAGCATTTT
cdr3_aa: CASSLGGIQPQHF

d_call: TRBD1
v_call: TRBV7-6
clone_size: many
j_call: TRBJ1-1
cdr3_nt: TGTGCCAGCAGCTTAGGACAGGGGAACACTGAAGCTTTCTTT
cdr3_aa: CASSLGQGNTEAFF

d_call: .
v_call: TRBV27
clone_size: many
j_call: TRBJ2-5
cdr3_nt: TGTGCCAGCAGTTCAAATCAAGAGACCCAGTACTTC
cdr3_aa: CASSSNQETQYF

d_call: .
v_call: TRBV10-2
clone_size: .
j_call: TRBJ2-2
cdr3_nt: TGCGCCAGCAGTGAGCTCAGCTTTATCATAGCGGCGAACACCGGGGAGCTGTTTTTT
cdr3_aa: CASSELSFIIAANTGELFF

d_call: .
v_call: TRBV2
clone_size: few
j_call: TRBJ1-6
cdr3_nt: TGTGCCAGCAGGGGGGAAACAGGGCATTCACCCCTCCACTTT
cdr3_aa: CASRGETGHSPLHF

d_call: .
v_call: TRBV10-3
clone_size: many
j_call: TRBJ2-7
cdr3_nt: TGTGCCATCAGTGGGACAGTTGGACCCTACGAGCAGTACTTC
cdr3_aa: CAISGTVGPYEQYF

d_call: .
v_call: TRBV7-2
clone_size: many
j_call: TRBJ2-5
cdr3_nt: TGTGCCAGCAGCTCCTTGCGGGGAGAGACCCAGTACTTC
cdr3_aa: CASSSLRGETQYF

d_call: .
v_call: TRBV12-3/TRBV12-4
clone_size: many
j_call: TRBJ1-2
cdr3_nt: TGTGCCAGCAGTTTTGGGAGTGGCTACACCTTC
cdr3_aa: CASSFGSGYTF

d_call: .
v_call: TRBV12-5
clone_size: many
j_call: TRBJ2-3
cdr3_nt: TGTGCTAGTGGTCTCCTCAGGGGAGGGTCAGATACGCAGTATTTT
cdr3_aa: CASGLLRGGSDTQYF

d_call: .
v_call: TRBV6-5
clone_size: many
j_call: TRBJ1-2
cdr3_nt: TGTGCCAGCAGTTACTCGGACGGTCCTAACTATGGCTACACCTTC
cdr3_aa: CASSYSDGPNYGYTF

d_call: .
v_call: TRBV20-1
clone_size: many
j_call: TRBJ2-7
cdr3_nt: TGCAGTGCTAGGTTCCAGGGGTACGAGCAGTACTTC
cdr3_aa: CSARFQGYEQYF

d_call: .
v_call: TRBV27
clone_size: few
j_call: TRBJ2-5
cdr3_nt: TGTGCCAGCAGTCCCTTGGGGATGGGCCAAGAGACCCAGTACTTC
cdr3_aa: CASSPLGMGQETQYF

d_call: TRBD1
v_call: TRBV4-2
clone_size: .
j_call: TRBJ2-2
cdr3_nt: TGTGCCAGCAGCCCTACTACAGGGGGCGAGTTCCCCGGGGAGCTGTTTTTT
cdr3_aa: CASSPTTGGEFPGELFF

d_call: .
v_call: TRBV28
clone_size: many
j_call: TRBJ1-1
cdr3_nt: TGTGCCAGCAGGCTTCCTCGCCCAGGGGTCTCCGAAGCTTTCTTT
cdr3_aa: CASRLPRPGVSEAFF

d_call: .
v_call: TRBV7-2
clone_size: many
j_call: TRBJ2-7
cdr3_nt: TGTGCCAGCAGCTTAATCGGCCGCTCCTACGAGCAGTACTTC
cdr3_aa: CASSLIGRSYEQYF

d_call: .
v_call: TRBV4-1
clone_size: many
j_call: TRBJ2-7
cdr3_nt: TGCGCCAGCAGCCCCAGGGGGGCAAGCTCCTACGAGCAGTACTTC
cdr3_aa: CASSPRGASSYEQYF

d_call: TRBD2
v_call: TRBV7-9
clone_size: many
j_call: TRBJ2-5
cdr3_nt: TGTGCCAGCAGCTTAGCACCGGGACTAGCGGGACAAGAGACCCAGTACTTC
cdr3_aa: CASSLAPGLAGQETQYF

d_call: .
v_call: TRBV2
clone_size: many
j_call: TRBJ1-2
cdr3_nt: TGTGCCAGCAATCGGGAGGGAGGTGGCTACACCTTC
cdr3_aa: CASNREGGGYTF

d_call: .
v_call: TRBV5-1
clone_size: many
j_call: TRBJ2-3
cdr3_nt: TGCGCCAGCAGCTTGAGGCCTAGCACAGATACGCAGTATTTT
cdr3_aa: CASSLRPSTDTQYF

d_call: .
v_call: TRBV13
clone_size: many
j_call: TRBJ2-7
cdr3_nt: TGTGCCAGCAGCTTGGGGACCCGGGAGCAGTACTTC
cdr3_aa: CASSLGTREQYF

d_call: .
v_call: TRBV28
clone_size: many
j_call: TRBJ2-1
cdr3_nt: TGTGCCAGCAGGAAAGCGGCTACATACAATGAGCAGTTCTTC
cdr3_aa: CASRKAATYNEQFF

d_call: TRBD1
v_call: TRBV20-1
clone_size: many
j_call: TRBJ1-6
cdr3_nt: TGCAGTGCTAGAGATCCCCGACAGGGCCATTCACCCCTCCACTTT
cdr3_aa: CSARDPRQGHSPLHF

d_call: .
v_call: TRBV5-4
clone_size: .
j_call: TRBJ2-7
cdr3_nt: TGTGCCAGCAGCTTAGGAGGACGGGGGCATCCCTACGAGCAGTACTTC
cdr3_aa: CASSLGGRGHPYEQYF

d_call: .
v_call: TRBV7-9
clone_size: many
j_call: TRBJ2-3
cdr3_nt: TGTGCCAGCAGCTTCAGGCAGGAGTACACAGATACGCAGTATTTT
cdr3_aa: CASSFRQEYTDTQYF

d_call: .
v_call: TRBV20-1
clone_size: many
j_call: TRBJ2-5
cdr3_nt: TGCAGTGCTAGTAGGACAGCGGGGATCCAAGAGACCCAGTACTTC
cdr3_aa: CSASRTAGIQETQYF

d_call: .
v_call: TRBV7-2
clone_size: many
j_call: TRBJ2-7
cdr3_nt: TGTGCCAGCAGCAAGGACTCCTACGAGCAGTACTTC
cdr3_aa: CASSKDSYEQYF

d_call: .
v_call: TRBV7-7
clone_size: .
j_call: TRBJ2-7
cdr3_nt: TGTGCTAGCAGCTCCGGACTTCTGGGTTACGAGCAGTACTTC
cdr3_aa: CASSSGLLGYEQYF

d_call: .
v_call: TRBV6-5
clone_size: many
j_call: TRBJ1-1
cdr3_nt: TGTGCCAGCAGTTATTCGTGGGGGACTGAAGCTTTCTTT
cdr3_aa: CASSYSWGTEAFF

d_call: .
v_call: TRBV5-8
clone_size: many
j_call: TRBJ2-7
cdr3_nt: TGTGCCAGCAGCTTCGAGGCTTCCTGGGAGCAGTACTTC
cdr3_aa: CASSFEASWEQYF

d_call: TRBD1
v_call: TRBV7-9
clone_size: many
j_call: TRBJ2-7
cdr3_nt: TGTGCCAGCAGCTTAGCGGGACAGGGGGCGGCCTACGAGCAGTACTTC
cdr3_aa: CASSLAGQGAAYEQYF

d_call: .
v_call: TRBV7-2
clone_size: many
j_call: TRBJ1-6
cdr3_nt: TGTGCCAGCAGCTCGGGGACGGCCAATAATTCACCCCTCCACTTT
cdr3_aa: CASSSGTANNSPLHF

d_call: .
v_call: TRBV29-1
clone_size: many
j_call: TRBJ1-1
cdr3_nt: TGCAGCGTTGATTCACCATCGGGTGAAGCTTTCTTT
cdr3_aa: CSVDSPSGEAFF

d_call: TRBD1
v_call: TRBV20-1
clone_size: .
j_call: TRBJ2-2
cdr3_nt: TGCAGTGCCATGGGACAGACCGGGGAGCTGTTTTTT
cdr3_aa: CSAMGQTGELFF

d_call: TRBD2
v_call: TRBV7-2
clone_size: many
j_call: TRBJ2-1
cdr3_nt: TGTGCCAGCAGCTCCGGGGGGGCCTTTTACAATGAGCAGTTCTTC
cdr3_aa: CASSSGGAFYNEQFF